Presented here are 14 T cell receptor beta chains from one specimen sequenced in a study of CD8+ T cells in alopecia areata. The sequencing template was cDNA reverse transcribed from extracted RNA. TCRdb's table, derived via immunoSEQ multiplex PCR, lists solely in-frame clones and lacks some. Recorded here are around 100,000 clones, with no singletons, and the ten leading clones hold 15% to 20%. Sequenced material: lesional skin. These TCRs come from a C3H/HeJ mouse with alopecia areata. The mouse line has the MHC haplotype H2-k.

Concerning this clone itself: The gene names here belong to mouse. The read falls 4 residues short of the CDR3 end, and the missing part is taken from the germline J gene. This chain joins TRBV13-3 and TRBJ2-4, with 10 positions matching TRBD2. This CDR3 contains 14 residues. Germline loops: CDR1 NNHDY, CDR2 SYVADS. This CDR3 is CASSPWGGANTLYF. The sequenced CDR3 bases are TGTGCCAGCAGCCCCTGGGGGGGCGCAAAC.

Turning to this clone: Mouse names are used for the genes. The sequenced CDR3 bases are TGTGCCAGCGGAAACAGGGTTGGA. Its protein is CASGNRVG. The whole CDR3 sequence is CASGNRVGEVFF. This chain uses TRBV13-2 with TRBJ1-1; possible D gene TRBD1, 6 bases. Read sequence stops 4 residues before the CDR3 end, and the germline J gene provides the missing end. This CDR3 spans 12 amino acids. Germline V gives CDR1 NNHNN, CDR2 SYGAGS (reference sequence).

The sample holds a few counts of this clone. Gene and germline names: mouse. The read halts 4 residues ahead of the CDR3 end, with the missing end drawn from the germline J gene. The V call is TRBV19, the J call TRBJ1-4; TRBD1 matches at 8 bases. Germline CDR1 reads FNHDT; CDR2 reads SITEND (reference sequence). The V gene end was trimmed by 5 bases and the J gene end by 4 bases; junction bases not matched to a gene: 7. This CDR3 spans 15 amino acids. The chain's CDR3 is CASSPGQGGNERLFF. The DNA read from the CDR3 is TGTGCCAGCAGCCCCGGACAGGGAGGCAACGAA.

This clone has a handful of counts. The gene names here belong to mouse. The observed sequence ends 4 residues before the CDR3 terminus, with the missing tail filled in from the germline J gene. This chain connects TRBV13-2 to TRBJ2-5, with 8 positions matching TRBD2. The germline V gene has CDR1 NNHNN and CDR2 SYGAGS (reference sequence). The CDR3 is made up of 15 amino acids. The CDR3: CASGDAGWGEDTQYF. The CDR3 bases that were read are TGTGCCAGCGGTGATGCTGGCTGGGGGGAAGAC.

Turning to this clone: Mouse gene names apply. The CDR3 is cut off 4 residues early in the read; its end comes from the germline J gene. The chain couples TRBV1 to TRBJ2-5; TRBD2 agrees at 7 bases. CDR1 and CDR2 (germline): NSQYPW, LRSPGD (reference sequence). The CDR3 contains 14 residues. The ends lost 5 bases at V and 1 base at J; junction bases unmatched: 3. CDR3 sequence reads: CTCSLLGYQDTQYF. The covered CDR3 bases are TGCACCTGCAGTTTACTGGGGTACCAAGAC.

This clone was seen only a few times. Here the gene names and germline are mouse. The observed sequence ends 4 residues before the CDR3 terminus, with the missing tail filled in from the germline J gene. The chain carries TRBV15 and TRBJ1-2, with TRBD1 as a possible D gene (6 bases). The CDR3 runs 13 residues. The germline CDR1 and CDR2 sequences are SGHND and FRSKSL. The CDR3 spells CASSYWGGDDYTF. CDR3 DNA, as far as it was read: TGTGCCAGCAGCTACTGGGGGGGCGAC.

As concerns this clone: Gene names are mouse gene names. Incomplete CDR3 DNA: TGTGCCAGCAGTATTTTGGGACTGGGGGCCTCCTAT. Translated: CASSILGLGASY. The CDR3 in its entirety is CASSILGLGASYEQYF. The rearrangement joins TRBV19 to TRBJ2-7; 11 positions agree with TRBD2. Coverage ceases 4 residues before the CDR3 finishes, and the germline J gene fills in the end. The trim removed 2 bases at V and 0 bases at J, leaving 4 bases unmatched. Germline-derived CDR1 and CDR2 are FNHDT and SITEND (reference sequence). This CDR3 contains 16 residues.

This clone was observed a handful of times. Gene names follow the mouse nomenclature. The read terminates 4 residues ahead of where the CDR3 ends, so the germline J gene completes it. The chain is built from TRBV19 and TRBJ2-7, with 10 bases aligning to TRBD2. In germline, CDR1 is FNHDT, CDR2 SITEND (reference sequence). The CDR3 loop spans 15 amino acids. The CDR3 bases that were read are TGTGCCAGCAGTATCGAAGGGGACTGGGGTTAT. Its translation is CASSIEGDWGY. The whole CDR3 protein reads CASSIEGDWGYEQYF.

A note on this clone: Gene names follow the mouse nomenclature. The read terminates 4 residues before the CDR3 end, so the remaining end is supplied by the germline J gene. This chain links TRBV13-3 with TRBJ1-1; 11 bases agree with TRBD1. The CDR3 sequence is 15 residues long. Germline V gene data show CDR1 as NNHDY and CDR2 as SYVADS. The CDR3 region is CASSPQPGQGAEVFF. The sequenced CDR3 bases are TGTGCCAGCAGTCCTCAACCGGGACAGGGGGCA.

This clone has only a few counts. Gene names follow the mouse nomenclature. Read sequence stops 4 residues before the CDR3 end, and the germline J gene provides the missing end. The genes are TRBV1 and TRBJ2-5; D perhaps matches TRBD1 (6 bases). This CDR3 has 15 amino acids. From germline, CDR1 is NSQYPW and CDR2 LRSPGD (reference sequence). The CDR3 DNA, read in part, is TGCACCTGCAGTGCAGATCGGGACAAGGGGGAC. This gives the protein CTCSADRDKGD. The whole CDR3 reads CTCSADRDKGDTQYF.

As concerns this clone: Gene names refer to mouse genes. The sequence runs out 4 residues before the end of the CDR3; the remainder is reconstructed from the germline J gene. V usage is TRBV17 and J usage is TRBJ2-1; 7 bases agree with TRBD1. J lost 2 bases, V lost 6 bases, and 4 bases had no gene match. The CDR3 has 14 residues. Germline V gives CDR1 MNHDT, CDR2 YYDKIL. The CDR3 loop is CASRGDRDYAEQFF. The CDR3 bases that were read are TGTGCTAGCAGGGGGGACAGAGACTATGCT. The whole variable domain, filled in from reference TRBV17 and TRBJ2-1, reads DTTVKQNPRYKLARVGKPVNLICSQTMNHDTMYWYQKKPNQAPKLLLFYYDKILNREADTFEKFQSSRPNNSFCSLYIGSAGLEYSAMYLCASRGDRDYAEQFFGPGTRLTVL.

This clone turned up a few times. Genes here carry mouse names. The CDR3 goes on 4 residues after the read ends, and that part is filled in from the germline J gene. The chain joins TRBV1 to TRBJ2-7; the D gene is possibly TRBD2 (6 bases). The CDR3 has 13 residues. Germline V gives CDR1 NSQYPW, CDR2 LRSPGD (reference sequence). CDR3 protein: CTCSATGQYEQYF. The sequenced part of the CDR3 DNA is TGCACCTGCAGTGCCACTGGGCAATAT.

In the case of this clone: The listed TCRdb protein conflicts with the DNA translation at residue 13, and the protein shown is translated directly from the DNA. The germline and genes are mouse ones. The read halts 3 residues ahead of the CDR3 end, with the missing end drawn from the germline J gene. This chain joins TRBV31 and TRBJ1-6, with D possibly being TRBD1 (6 bases). TRBJ1-6 is classed as an ORF, of uncertain function. V was pared by 1 base and J by 0 bases, with 10 bases between. Germline V lookup: CDR1 GKSSPN, CDR2 SITVG. The CDR3 spans 16 residues. Incomplete CDR3 DNA: TGTGCCTGGAGTCCCTCGGACAGTTCCTATAATTCGCCC. Translating it yields CAWSPSDSSYNSP. The entire CDR3 protein reads CAWSPSDSSYNSPLYF.

This clone turned up a few times. The gene names given are mouse names. The read terminates 4 residues ahead of where the CDR3 ends, so the germline J gene completes it. The V call is TRBV1, the J call TRBJ2-4, with 10 bases lining up with TRBD2. The CDR3 is 16 residues long. Germline V lookup: CDR1 NSQYPW, CDR2 LRSPGD (reference sequence). CDR3 region: CTCSTVDWGAKNTLYF. The CDR3 bases that were read are TGCACCTGCAGTACAGTTGACTGGGGGGCCAAAAAC.